This T cell receptor beta chain was documented in a study of blood T cell repertoires in COVID-19. On this clone: Relative to the germline gene, one junction end is altered; a read error may explain this.

Using immunoSEQ multiplex PCR, the repertoire was profiled, and TCRdb retains in-frame clones only, with some absent. The repertoire consists of fewer than 300,000 clones, with about 93% occurring once and the leading ten covering roughly 1.1%. Sequenced sample: PBMCs or T cells enriched from blood (not recorded which). The origin of this receptor is a woman aged 25 to 45 who had recovered from COVID-19.

CDR3 amino acids: CASSPMSSGRANEQFF. CDR3 sequence (DNA): TGTGCTAGCAGCCCCATGTCAAGCGGGAGGGCAAATGAGCAGTTCTTC. The chain combines TRBV7-7 with TRBJ2-1; 10 bases align to TRBD2. Per the germline V gene, CDR1 is SSHAT and CDR2 is FNYEAQ (reference sequence). The CDR3 runs 16 residues.